The T cell receptor (beta chain) described here comes from a study of blood T cell repertoires in COVID-19. Overall study: The origin of the acute and convalescent COVID-19 samples was the United States, Italy and Spain.

Measured with immunoSEQ multiplex PCR; TCRdb has only the in-frame clones, and not every one. The data show about 100,000 clones, around 87% seen once. This CDR3 comprises 15 residues. Trimming removed 4 bases from V and 2 bases from J; junction bases left unmatched: 5. CDR1 is MGHRA and CDR2 is YSYEKL in the germline V gene. The chain couples TRBV4-1 to TRBJ1-5, with TRBD1 matching 7 bases. The TCR sequence derives from a woman younger than 45 with acute or convalescent COVID-19. Material: peripheral blood. CDR3 DNA: TGCGCCAGCAGCCCAGAGCAGGGGGGCAATCAGCCCCAGCATTTT. This encodes CASSPEQGGNQPQHF.